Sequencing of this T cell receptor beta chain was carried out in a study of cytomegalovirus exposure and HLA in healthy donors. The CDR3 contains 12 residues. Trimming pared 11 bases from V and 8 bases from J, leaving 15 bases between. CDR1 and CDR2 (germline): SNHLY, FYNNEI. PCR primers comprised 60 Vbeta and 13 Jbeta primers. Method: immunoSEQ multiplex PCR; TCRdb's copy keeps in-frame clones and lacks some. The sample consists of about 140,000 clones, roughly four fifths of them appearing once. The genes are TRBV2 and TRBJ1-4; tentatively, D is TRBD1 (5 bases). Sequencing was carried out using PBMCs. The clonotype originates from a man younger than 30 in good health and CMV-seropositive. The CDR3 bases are TGTGCCGGCCGGGCAGGGAGGGAAAAACTGTTTTTT. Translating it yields CAGRAGREKLFF.